The TCR beta chain under discussion was sequenced for a study of radiotherapy plus CTLA-4 blockade in lung cancer. Profiled with immunoSEQ multiplex PCR; TCRdb holds only in-frame clones, not every one. This table has 20,000 to 25,000 clones, about 73% appearing once. Per germline, CDR1 ENHRY and CDR2 SYGVKD. V lost 4 bases and J lost 4, with 10 bases in between. The CDR3 consists of 13 residues. The genes are TRBV10-3 and TRBJ1-2; no definite D call. The source of this sequence is a human donor with non-small cell lung cancer who had stable disease on radiotherapy plus ipilimumab. Sample: peripheral blood, taken from a patient treated with radiotherapy plus ipilimumab. The CDR3 bases are TGTGCCATCAGTGCCTCAGGATCCTATGGCTACACCTTC. This sequence encodes CAISASGSYGYTF.